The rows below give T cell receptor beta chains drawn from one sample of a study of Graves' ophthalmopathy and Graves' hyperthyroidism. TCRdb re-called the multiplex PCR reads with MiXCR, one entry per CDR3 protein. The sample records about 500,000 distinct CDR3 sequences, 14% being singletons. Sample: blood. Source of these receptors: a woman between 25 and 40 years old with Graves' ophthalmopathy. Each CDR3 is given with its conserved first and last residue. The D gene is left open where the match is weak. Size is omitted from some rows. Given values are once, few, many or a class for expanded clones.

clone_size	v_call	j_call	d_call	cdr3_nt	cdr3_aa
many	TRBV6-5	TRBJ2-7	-	TGTGCCAGCAGTTACGACAGTAACTCCCACGAGCAGTACTTC	CASSYDSNSHEQYF
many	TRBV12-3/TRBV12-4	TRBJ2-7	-	TGTGCCAGCAGTTTAGTAGCCGGGTTCGGGCAGTACTTC	CASSLVAGFGQYF
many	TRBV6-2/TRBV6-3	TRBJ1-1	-	TGTGCCAGCAGTTACTTGGACGCGGCTGAAGCTTTCTTT	CASSYLDAAEAFF
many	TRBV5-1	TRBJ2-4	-	TGCGCCAGCAGCCGCGAAAGAGAGGACATTCAGTACTTC	CASSREREDIQYF
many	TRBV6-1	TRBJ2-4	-	TGTGCCAGCAGTCGTCTGGGCCACTCGGCCAAAAACATTCAGTACTTC	CASSRLGHSAKNIQYF
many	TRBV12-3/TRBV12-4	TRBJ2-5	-	TGTGCCAGCAGTTCCGGATCGGGGCCTTGGGAGACCCAGTACTTC	CASSSGSGPWETQYF
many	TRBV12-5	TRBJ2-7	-	TGTGCTAGTGGCCCAACAGGGACATTTTACGAGCAGTACTTC	CASGPTGTFYEQYF
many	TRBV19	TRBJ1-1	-	TGTGCCAGTAGTACGCCAATACCGGGACAATTGGACACTGAAGCTTTCTTT	CASSTPIPGQLDTEAFF
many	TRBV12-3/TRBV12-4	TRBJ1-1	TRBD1	TGTGCCAGCAACAAGCAGGGGGGCATGAACACTGAAGCTTTCTTT	CASNKQGGMNTEAFF
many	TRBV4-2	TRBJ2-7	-	TGTGCCAGCAGCGCAGACACCTCCAACGCCTACGAGCAGTACTTC	CASSADTSNAYEQYF
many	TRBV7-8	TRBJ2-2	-	TGTGCCAGCAGCCCTACGACCGGGGAGCTGTTTTTT	CASSPTTGELFF
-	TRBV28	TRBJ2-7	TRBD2	TGTGCCAGCAGTTCCCCCTCTGTACTAGCGGGGGCCTACGAGCAGTACTTC	CASSSPSVLAGAYEQYF
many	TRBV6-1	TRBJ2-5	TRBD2	TGTGCCAGCAGTACAGCGGGGGGCTTAGAGACCCAGTACTTC	CASSTAGGLETQYF
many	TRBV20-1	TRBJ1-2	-	TGCAGTGCTAGAGACTATGGGCAGGGAAGCGGCTACACCTTC	CSARDYGQGSGYTF
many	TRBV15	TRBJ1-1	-	TGTGCCACCAGCCAGGTAGGGTATTTCGTCGGCACTGAAGCTTTCTTT	CATSQVGYFVGTEAFF
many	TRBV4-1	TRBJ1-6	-	TGCGCCAGCAGCCCACGGACAAGTTCAAATTCACCCCTCCACTTT	CASSPRTSSNSPLHF
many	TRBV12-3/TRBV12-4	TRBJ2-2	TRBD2	TGTGCCAGCAGTTCCGAGGGACTAGCGGGGGAGAACACCGGGGAGCTGTTTTTT	CASSSEGLAGENTGELFF
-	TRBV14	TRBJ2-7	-	TGTGCCAGCAGCCAAGAAGTCTCCTTTGTCGAGCAGTACTTC	CASSQEVSFVEQYF
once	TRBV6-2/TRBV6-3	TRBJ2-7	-	TGTGCCAGCAGTTATTATCTAGCGAATACCTACGAGCAGTACTTC	CASSYYLANTYEQYF
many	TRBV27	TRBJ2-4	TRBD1	TGTGCCAGCAGTTTAGGGACAGGGGGCATGGACATTCAGTACTTC	CASSLGTGGMDIQYF
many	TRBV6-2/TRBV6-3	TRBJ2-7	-	TGTGCCAGCAGAATAGGCAAGAGCTCCTACGAGCAGTACTTC	CASRIGKSSYEQYF
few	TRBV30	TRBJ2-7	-	TGTGCCTGGAGTGTACAAACGGCGCGTCGTGGCGAGCAGTACTTC	CAWSVQTARRGEQYF
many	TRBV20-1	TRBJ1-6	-	TGCAGTGCTAGAGATGTGCAGCCTGATAATTCACCCCTCCACTTT	CSARDVQPDNSPLHF
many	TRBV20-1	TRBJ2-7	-	TGCAGTGCTAGTCGTGGGAGTGAATACGAGCAGTACTTC	CSASRGSEYEQYF
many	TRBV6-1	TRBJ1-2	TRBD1	TGTGCCAGCGCCCCGGGACAGGGGTACTATGGCTACACCTTC	CASAPGQGYYGYTF
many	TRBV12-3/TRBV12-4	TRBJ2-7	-	TGTGCCAGCAGACCCGCAGGAGGGATCCCCTACGAGCAGTACTTC	CASRPAGGIPYEQYF
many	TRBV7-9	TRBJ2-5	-	TGCGCCAGCAGCTTGGGTTTTGGAGAGACCCAGTACTTC	CASSLGFGETQYF
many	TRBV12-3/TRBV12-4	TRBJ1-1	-	TGTGCCAGCAGTCCCTCCGACAGGATCGGGGCTTTCTTT	CASSPSDRIGAFF
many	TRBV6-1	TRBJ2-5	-	TGTGCCAGCAGTGACCAGCCCCGGGTACAAGAGACCCAGTACTTC	CASSDQPRVQETQYF
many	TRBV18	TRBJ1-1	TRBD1	TGTGCCAGCTCCCAAACAGGGGTGCCTGAAGCTTTCTTT	CASSQTGVPEAFF
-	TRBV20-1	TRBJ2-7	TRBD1	TGCAGTGCTAGAGCCCAGGACAGGGGGACCTACGAGCAGTACTTC	CSARAQDRGTYEQYF
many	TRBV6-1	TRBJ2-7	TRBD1	TGTGCCAGCAGAGGACAGGGCTCCTACGAGCAGTACTTC	CASRGQGSYEQYF
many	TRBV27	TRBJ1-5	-	TGTGCCAGCAGTTTAGGGGGCGGTACGAGCAATCAGCCCCAGCATTTT	CASSLGGGTSNQPQHF
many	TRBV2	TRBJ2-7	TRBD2	TGTGCCAGCAGAGGCACTAGCGGGAGGGCCCACGAGCAGTACTTC	CASRGTSGRAHEQYF
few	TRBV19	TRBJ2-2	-	TGTGCCAGTAGTATATGGGGGGCCGGGGAGCTGTTTTTT	CASSIWGAGELFF
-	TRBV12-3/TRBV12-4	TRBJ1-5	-	TGTGCCAGCAGTTTTTCGACGGGCAATCAGCCCCAGCATTTT	CASSFSTGNQPQHF
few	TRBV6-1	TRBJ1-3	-	TGTGCCAGCAGTGATACAGGGAGCTCTGGAAACACCATATATTTT	CASSDTGSSGNTIYF
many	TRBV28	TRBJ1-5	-	TGTGCCAGCAGTTTACACAGGGAATATAGCAATCAGCCCCAGCATTTT	CASSLHREYSNQPQHF
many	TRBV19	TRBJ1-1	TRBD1	TGTGCCAGTAGTAAACAGGGGGAAAGGACTGAAGCTTTCTTT	CASSKQGERTEAFF
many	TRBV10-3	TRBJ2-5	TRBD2	TGTGCCATCAGTGAGTCACCGGGGGGCCAAGAGACCCAGTACTTC	CAISESPGGQETQYF
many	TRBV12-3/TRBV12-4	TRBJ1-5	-	TGTGCCAGCAGGTCCAGTAACAATCAGCCCCAGCATTTT	CASRSSNNQPQHF
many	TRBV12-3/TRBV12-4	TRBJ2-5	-	TGTGCCAGCAGAGCGGAAGTCCAAGAGACCCAGTACTTC	CASRAEVQETQYF
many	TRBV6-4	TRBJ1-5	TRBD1	TGTGCCAGCAGTGTGAACAGGGGGGGAATGAGTGGCAATCAGCCCCAGCATTTT	CASSVNRGGMSGNQPQHF